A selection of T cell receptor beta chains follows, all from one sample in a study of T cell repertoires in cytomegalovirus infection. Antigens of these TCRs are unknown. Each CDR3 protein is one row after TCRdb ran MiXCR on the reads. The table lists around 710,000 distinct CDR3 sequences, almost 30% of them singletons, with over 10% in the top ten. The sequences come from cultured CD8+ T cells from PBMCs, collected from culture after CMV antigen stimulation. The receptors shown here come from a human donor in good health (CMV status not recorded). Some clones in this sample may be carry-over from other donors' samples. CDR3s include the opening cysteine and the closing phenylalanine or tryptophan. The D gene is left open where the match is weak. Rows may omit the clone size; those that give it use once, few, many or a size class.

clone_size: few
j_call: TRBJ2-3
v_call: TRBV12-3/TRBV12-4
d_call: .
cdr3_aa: CASTLVGTDTQYF
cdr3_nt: TGTGCCAGCACCTTGGTTGGCACAGATACGCAGTATTTT

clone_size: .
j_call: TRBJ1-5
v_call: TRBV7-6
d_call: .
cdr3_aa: CASSLQGGGSNQPQHF
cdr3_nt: TGTGCCAGCAGCTTACAAGGGGGGGGAAGCAATCAGCCCCAGCATTTT

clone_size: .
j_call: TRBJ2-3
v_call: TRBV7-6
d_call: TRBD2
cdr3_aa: CVSSLAAGRGADTQYF
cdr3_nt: TGTGTCAGCAGCTTAGCGGCAGGGAGGGGTGCAGATACGCAGTATTTT

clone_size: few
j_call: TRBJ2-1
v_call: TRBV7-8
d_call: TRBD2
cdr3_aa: CASSRETAGGDLPLNEQFF
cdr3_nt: TGTGCCAGCAGCCGCGAAACAGCGGGGGGGGACCTACCACTCAATGAGCAGTTCTTC

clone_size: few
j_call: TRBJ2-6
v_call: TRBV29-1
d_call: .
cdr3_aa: CSVAPGDEGVANVLTF
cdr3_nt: TGCAGCGTGGCCCCGGGGGATGAGGGAGTGGCCAACGTCCTGACTTTC

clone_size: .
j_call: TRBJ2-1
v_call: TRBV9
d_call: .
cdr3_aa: CASSVAGPRTGKNEQFF
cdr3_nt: TGTGCCAGCAGCGTAGCTGGCCCCAGAACAGGGAAAAATGAGCAGTTCTTC

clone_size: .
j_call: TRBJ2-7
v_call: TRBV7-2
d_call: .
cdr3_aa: CASSLAPEEQYF
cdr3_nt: TGTGCCAGCAGCTTAGCCCCTGAGGAGCAGTACTTC

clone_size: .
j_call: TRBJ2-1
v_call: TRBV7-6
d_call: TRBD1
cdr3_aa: CASSYPGQGGYNEQFF
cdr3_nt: TGTGCCAGCAGCTATCCCGGACAGGGCGGCTACAATGAGCAGTTCTTC

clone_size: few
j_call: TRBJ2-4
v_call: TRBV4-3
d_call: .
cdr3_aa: CASSPNWPVAKNIQYF
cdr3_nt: TGCGCCAGCAGCCCTAATTGGCCAGTGGCCAAAAACATTCAGTACTTC

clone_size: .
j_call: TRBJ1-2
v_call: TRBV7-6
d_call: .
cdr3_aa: CASSLDPTGGAHGYTF
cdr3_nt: TGTGCCAGCAGCTTAGATCCTACGGGGGGGGCACATGGCTACACCTTC

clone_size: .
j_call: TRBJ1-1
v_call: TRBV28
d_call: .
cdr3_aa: CASSLWDQPEAFF
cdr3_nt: TGTGCCAGCAGTTTATGGGATCAACCTGAAGCTTTCTTT

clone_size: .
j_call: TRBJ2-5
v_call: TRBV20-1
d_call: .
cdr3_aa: CSASFRFGETQYF
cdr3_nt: TGCAGTGCTAGCTTCCGCTTTGGCGAGACCCAGTACTTC

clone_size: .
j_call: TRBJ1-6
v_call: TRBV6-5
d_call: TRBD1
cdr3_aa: CASSYSGQRSPLHF
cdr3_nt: TGTGCCAGCAGTTACTCGGGACAGCGCTCACCCCTCCACTTT

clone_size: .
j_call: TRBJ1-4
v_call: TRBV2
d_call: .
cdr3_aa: CAVRTASPEKLFF
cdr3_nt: TGTGCCGTCAGGACAGCGAGCCCAGAAAAACTGTTTTTT

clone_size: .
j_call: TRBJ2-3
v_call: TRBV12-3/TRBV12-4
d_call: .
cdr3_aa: CASSSGAGTQYF
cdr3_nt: TGTGCCAGCAGTTCCGGGGCAGGCACGCAGTATTTT

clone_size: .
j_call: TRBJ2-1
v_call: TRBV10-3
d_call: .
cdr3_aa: CAISESQGGSYNEQFF
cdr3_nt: TGTGCCATCAGTGAGTCGCAGGGAGGCTCCTACAATGAGCAGTTCTTC

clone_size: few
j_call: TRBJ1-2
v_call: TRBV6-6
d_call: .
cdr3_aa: CASSPRASKGGYTF
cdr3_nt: TGTGCCAGCAGTCCTCGGGCCTCGAAGGGTGGCTACACCTTC

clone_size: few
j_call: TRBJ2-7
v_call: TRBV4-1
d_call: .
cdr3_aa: CASSQTGDEQYF
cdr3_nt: TGCGCCAGCAGCCAAACAGGAGATGAGCAGTACTTC

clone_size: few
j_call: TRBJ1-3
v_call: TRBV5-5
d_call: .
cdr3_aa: CASSPGSGAFGNTIYF
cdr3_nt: TGTGCCAGCAGCCCGGGATCGGGGGCGTTTGGAAACACCATATATTTT

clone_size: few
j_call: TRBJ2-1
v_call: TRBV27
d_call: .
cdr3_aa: CASSYAPGHRNEQFF
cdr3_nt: TGTGCCAGCAGTTATGCGCCGGGACACCGAAATGAGCAGTTCTTC

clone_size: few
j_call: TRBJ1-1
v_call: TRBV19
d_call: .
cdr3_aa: CASSIGGQSTEAFF
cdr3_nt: TGTGCCAGTAGTATCGGGGGGCAAAGCACTGAAGCTTTCTTT

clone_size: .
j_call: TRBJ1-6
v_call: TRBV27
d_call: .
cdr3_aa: CASTEGGPLHF
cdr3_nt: TGTGCCAGCACCGAGGGAGGACCCCTCCACTTT

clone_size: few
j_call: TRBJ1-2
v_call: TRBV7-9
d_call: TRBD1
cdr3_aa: CASSLGDREYTF
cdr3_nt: TGTGCCAGCAGCCTCGGGGACAGGGAGTACACCTTC

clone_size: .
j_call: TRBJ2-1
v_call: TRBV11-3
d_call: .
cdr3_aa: CLYNNEQFF
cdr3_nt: TGTCTCTACAACAATGAGCAGTTCTTC

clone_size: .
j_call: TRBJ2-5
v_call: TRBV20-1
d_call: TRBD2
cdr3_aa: CSAYPSGGGQETQYF
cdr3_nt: TGCAGTGCATATCCTAGCGGGGGGGGGCAAGAGACCCAGTACTTC

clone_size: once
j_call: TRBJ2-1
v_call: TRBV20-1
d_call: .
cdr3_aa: CSATGMGAYNEQFF
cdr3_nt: TGCAGTGCTACGGGGATGGGGGCCTACAATGAGCAGTTCTTC

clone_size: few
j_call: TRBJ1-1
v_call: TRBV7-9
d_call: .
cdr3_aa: CASSLGSGNMNTEAFF
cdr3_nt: TGTGCCAGCAGCTTAGGCAGCGGCAACATGAACACTGAAGCTTTCTTT

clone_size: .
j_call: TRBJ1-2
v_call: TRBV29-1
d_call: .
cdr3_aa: CSLYDNYGYTF
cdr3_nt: TGCAGCCTGTATGATAACTATGGCTACACCTTC

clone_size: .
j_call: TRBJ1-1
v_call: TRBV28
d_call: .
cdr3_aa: CASSPLVVNTEAFF
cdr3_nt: TGTGCCAGCAGCCCCTTGGTGGTGAACACTGAAGCTTTCTTT

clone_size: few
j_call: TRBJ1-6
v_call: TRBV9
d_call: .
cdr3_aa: CASSVEGARDSPLHF
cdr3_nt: TGTGCCAGCAGCGTAGAAGGGGCACGGGATTCACCCCTCCACTTT

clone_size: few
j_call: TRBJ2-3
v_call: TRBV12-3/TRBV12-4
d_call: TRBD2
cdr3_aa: CASSLTAGPSTDTQYF
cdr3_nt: TGTGCCAGCAGCCTAACAGCGGGGCCTAGCACAGATACGCAGTATTTT

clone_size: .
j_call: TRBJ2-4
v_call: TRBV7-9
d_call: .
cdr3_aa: CASSSGWVDIQYF
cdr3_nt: TGTGCCAGCAGCTCGGGCTGGGTAGACATTCAGTACTTC

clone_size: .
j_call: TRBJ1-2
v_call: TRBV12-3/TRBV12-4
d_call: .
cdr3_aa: CASSVEVTDGYTF
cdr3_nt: TGTGCCAGCAGTGTTGAGGTAACAGATGGCTACACCTTC

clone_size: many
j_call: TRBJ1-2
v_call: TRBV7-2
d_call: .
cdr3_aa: CASSQEGARPNYGYTF
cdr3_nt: TGTGCCAGCAGCCAGGAGGGTGCCAGGCCTAACTATGGCTACACCTTC

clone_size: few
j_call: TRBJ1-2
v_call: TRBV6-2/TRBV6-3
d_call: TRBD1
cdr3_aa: CASSYTPGQGSPNYGYTF
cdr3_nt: TGTGCCAGCAGTTACACGCCGGGACAGGGAAGTCCTAACTATGGCTACACCTTC

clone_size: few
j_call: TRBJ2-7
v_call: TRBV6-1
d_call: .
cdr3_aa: CASVPGRRSSYEQYF
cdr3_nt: TGTGCCAGCGTTCCGGGACGCAGGAGTTCCTACGAGCAGTACTTC

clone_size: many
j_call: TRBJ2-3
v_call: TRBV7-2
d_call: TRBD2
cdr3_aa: CASSSIGLAGITDTQYF
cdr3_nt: TGTGCCAGCAGCTCGATAGGACTAGCGGGGATCACAGATACGCAGTATTTT

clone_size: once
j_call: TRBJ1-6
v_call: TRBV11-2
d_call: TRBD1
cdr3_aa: CASSPWLGQGSINSPLHF
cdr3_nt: TGTGCCAGCAGCCCCTGGCTGGGACAGGGCTCAATTAATTCACCCCTCCACTTT

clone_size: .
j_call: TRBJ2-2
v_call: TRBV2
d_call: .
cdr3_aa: CASSGGPELFF
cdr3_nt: TGTGCCAGCAGTGGGGGGCCAGAGCTGTTTTTT

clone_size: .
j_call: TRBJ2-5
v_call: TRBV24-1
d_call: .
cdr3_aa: CATSDLAQQETQYF
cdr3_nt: TGTGCCACCAGTGACCTTGCCCAGCAAGAGACCCAGTACTTC

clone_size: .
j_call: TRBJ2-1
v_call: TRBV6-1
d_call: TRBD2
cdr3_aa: CASSVKGLAGGNEQFF
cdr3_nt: TGTGCCAGCAGTGTCAAGGGACTAGCGGGGGGGAATGAGCAGTTCTTC

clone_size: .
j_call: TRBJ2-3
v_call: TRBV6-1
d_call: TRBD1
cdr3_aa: CASREGQGYTDTQYF
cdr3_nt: TGTGCCAGCAGGGAAGGACAGGGCTACACAGATACGCAGTATTTT